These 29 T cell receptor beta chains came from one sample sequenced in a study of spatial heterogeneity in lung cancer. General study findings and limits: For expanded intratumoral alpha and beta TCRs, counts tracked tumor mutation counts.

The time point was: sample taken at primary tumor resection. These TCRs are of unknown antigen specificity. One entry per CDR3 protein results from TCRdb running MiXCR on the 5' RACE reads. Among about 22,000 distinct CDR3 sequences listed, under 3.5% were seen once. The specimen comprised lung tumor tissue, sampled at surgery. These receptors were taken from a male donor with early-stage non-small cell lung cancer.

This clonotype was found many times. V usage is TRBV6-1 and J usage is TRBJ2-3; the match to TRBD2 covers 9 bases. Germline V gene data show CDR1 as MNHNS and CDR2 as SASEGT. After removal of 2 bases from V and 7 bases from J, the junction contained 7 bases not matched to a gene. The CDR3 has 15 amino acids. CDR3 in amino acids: CASSEQAGGPNTQYF. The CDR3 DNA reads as TGTGCCAGCAGTGAACAGGCGGGAGGGCCGAATACGCAGTATTTT.

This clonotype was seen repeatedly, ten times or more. The CDR3 nucleotides read TGTGCCAGCACCTGGGGCGAAGGTGGTACGCAGTATTTT. Its protein product is CASTWGEGGTQYF. The chain is built from TRBV12-3 or TRBV12-4 and TRBJ2-3, with a tentative D call TRBD1 (5 bases). The CDR3 spans 13 residues. The V and J ends lost 7 bases and 8 bases respectively, with 16 bases between them.

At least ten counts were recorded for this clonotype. CDR3 nucleotide sequence: TGTGCCAGCAGCTTAGTGGGGGAACAGACTGAAGCTTTCTTT. Amino acids: CASSLVGEQTEAFF. V is TRBV11-2 and J is TRBJ1-1; the D gene is possibly TRBD1 (5 bases). The CDR3 is 14 residues long. V was clipped by 1 base and J by 5 bases, with 11 bases between them. Germline V CDR1 and CDR2: SGHAT, FQNNGV. The whole variable domain, remainder taken from reference TRBV11-2 and TRBJ1-1, is EAGVAQSPRYKIIEKRQSVAFWCNPISGHATLYWYQQILGQGPKLLIQFQNNGVVDDSQLPKDRFSAERLKGVDSTLKIQPAKLEDSAVYLCASSLVGEQTEAFFGQGTRLTVV.

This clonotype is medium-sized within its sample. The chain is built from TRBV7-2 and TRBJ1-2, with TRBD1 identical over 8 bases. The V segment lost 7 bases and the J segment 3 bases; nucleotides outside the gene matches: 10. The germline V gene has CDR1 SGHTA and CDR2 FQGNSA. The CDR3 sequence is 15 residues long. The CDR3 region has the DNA TGTGCCAGCATCCTGGACAGGGCCAGGGACTATGGCTACACCTTC. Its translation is CASILDRARDYGYTF. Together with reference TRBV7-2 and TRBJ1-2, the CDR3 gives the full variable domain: GAGVSQSPSNKVTEKGKDVELRCDPISGHTALYWYRQSLGQGLEFLIYFQGNSAPDKSGLPSDRFSAERTGGSVSTLTIQRTQQEDSAVYLCASILDRARDYGYTFGSGTRLTVV.

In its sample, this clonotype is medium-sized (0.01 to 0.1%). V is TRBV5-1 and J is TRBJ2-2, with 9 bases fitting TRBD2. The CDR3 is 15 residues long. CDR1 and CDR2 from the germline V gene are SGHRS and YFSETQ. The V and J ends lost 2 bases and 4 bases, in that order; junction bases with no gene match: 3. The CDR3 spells CASSFLTSGTGELFF. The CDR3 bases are TGCGCCAGCAGCTTTTTGACTAGCGGCACCGGGGAGCTGTTTTTT.

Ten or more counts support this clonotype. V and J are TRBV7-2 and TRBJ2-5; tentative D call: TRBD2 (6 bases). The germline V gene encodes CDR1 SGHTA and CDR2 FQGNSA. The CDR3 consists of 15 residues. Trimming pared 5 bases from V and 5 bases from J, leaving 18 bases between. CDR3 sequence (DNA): TGTGCCAGCAGCCGGACTGGAGGGCCTTGGGAGACCCAGTACTTC. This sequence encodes CASSRTGGPWETQYF.

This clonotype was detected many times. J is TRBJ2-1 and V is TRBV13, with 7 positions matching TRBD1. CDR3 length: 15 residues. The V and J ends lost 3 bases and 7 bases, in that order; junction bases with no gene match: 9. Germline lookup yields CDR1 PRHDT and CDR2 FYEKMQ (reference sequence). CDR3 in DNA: TGTGCCAGCAGCTTGACAGGACAGGCTAATAATGAGCAGTTCTTC. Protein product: CASSLTGQANNEQFF.

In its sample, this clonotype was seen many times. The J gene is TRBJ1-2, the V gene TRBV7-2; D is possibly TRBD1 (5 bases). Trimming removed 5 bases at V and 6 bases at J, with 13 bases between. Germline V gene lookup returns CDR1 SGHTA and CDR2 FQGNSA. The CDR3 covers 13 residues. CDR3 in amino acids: CASSQGRANGYTF. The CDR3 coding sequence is TGTGCCAGCAGCCAGGGACGGGCGAATGGCTACACCTTC.

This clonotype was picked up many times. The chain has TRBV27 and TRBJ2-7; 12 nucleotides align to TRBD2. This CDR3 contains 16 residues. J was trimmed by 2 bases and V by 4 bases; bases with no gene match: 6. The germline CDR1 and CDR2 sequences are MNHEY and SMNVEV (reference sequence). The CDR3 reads CASSSWTSGTPYEQYF. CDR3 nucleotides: TGTGCCAGCAGTTCTTGGACTAGCGGGACTCCCTACGAGCAGTACTTC.

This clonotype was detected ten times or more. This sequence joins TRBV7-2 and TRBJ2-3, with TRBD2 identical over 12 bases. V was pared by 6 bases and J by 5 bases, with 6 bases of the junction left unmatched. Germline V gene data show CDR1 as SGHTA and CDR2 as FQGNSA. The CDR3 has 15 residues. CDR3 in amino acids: CASRKLAGGGDTQYF. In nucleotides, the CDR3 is TGTGCCAGCAGGAAACTAGCGGGAGGTGGAGATACGCAGTATTTT.

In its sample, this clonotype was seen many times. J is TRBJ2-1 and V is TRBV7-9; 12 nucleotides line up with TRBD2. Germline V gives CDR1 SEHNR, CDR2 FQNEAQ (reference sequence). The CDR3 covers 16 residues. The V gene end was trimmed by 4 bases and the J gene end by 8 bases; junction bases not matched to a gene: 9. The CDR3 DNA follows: TGTGCCAGCAGCTCGACCCTAGCGGGAGGGCTTGATGAGCAGTTCTTC. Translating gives CASSSTLAGGLDEQFF. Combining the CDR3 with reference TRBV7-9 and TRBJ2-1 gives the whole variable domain DTGVSQNPRHKITKRGQNVTFRCDPISEHNRLYWYRQTLGQGPEFLTYFQNEAQLEKSRLLSDRFSAERPKGSFSTLEIQRTEQGDSAMYLCASSSTLAGGLDEQFFGPGTRLTVL.

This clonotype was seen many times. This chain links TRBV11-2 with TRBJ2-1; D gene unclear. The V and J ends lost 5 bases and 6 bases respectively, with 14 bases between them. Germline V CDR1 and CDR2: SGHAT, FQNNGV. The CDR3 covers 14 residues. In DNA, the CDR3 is TGTGCCAGCAGCCCGGACCCCACGGGCAATGAGCAGTTCTTC. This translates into CASSPDPTGNEQFF.

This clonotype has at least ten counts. CDR3 DNA: TGTGCCAGCAGCTACCGGACTGCGGAAAGGTGGCACACAGATACGCAGTATTTT. Its protein product is CASSYRTAERWHTDTQYF. V usage is TRBV7-8 and J usage is TRBJ2-3; possibly TRBD2 for D (5 bases). V lost 4 bases, J lost 2 bases, and 22 bases lay in between. The CDR3 is made up of 18 amino acids. Per germline, CDR1 SGHVS and CDR2 FQNEAQ.

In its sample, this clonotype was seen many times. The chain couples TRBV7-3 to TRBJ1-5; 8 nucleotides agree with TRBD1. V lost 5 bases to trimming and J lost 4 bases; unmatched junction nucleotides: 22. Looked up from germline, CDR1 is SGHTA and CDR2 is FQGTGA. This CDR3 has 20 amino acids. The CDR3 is CASSRSNPQGARGLNQPQHF. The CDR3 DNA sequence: TGTGCCAGCAGCAGGAGTAACCCTCAGGGGGCCAGGGGTTTAAATCAGCCCCAGCATTTT.

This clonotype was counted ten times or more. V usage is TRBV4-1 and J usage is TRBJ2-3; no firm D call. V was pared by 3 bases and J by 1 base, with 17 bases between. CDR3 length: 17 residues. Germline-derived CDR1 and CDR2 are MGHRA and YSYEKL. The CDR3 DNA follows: TGCGCCAGCAGCCACCCCCCCCCGTCGGGTCGCACAGATACGCAGTATTTT. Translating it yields CASSHPPPSGRTDTQYF.

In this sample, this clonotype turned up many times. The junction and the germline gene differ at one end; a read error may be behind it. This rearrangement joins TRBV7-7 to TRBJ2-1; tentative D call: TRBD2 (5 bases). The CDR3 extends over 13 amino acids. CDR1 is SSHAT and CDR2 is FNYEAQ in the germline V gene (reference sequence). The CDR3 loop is CASSFYGNNEQFF. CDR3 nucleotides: TGTGCTAGCAGCTTTTACGGGAACAATGAGCAGTTCTTC.

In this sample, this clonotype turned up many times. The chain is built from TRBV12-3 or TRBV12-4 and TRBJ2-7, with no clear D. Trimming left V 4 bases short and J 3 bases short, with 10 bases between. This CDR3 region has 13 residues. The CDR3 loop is CASSSRSFYEQYF. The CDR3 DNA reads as TGTGCCAGCAGTTCGAGATCGTTCTACGAGCAGTACTTC.

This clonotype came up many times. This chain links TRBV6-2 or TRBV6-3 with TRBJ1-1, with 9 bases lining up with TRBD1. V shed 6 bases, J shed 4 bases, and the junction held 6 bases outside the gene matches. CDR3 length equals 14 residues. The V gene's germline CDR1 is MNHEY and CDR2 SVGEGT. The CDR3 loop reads CASRRTGEITEAFF. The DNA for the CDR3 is TGTGCCAGCAGACGGACAGGGGAGATCACTGAAGCTTTCTTT.

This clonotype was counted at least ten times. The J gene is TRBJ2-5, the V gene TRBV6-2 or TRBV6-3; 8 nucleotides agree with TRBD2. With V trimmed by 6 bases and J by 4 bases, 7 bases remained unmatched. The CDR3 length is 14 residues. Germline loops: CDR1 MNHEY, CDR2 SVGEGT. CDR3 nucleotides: TGTGCCAGCAGCCCTGGGCTAGCGGGAGAGACCCAGTACTTC. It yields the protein CASSPGLAGETQYF.

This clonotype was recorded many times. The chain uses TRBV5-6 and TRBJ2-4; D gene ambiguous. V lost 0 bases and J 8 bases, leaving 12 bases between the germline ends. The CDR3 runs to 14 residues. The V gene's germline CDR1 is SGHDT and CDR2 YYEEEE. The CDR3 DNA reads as TGTGCCAGCAGCTTGGTGACCTTAGGAGACATTCAGTACTTC. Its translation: CASSLVTLGDIQYF.

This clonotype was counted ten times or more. CDR3 loop: CASSQATSVKKLFF. In DNA, the CDR3 is TGTGCCAGCAGCCAAGCTACGTCCGTGAAAAAACTGTTTTTT. V is TRBV14 and J is TRBJ1-4; D is unresolved. Germline V gene lookup returns CDR1 SGHDN and CDR2 FVKESK. V lost 1 base to trimming and J lost 9 bases, with 12 bases between them. CDR3 length equals 14 residues.

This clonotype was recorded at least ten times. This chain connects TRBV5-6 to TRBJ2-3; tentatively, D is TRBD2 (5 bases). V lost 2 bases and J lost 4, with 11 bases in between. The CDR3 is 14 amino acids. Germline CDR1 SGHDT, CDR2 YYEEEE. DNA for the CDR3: TGTGCCAGCAGCTTCGTCCGGGGTTCAGATACGCAGTATTTT. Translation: CASSFVRGSDTQYF. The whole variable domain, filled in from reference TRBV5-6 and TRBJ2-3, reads DAGVTQSPTHLIKTRGQQVTLRCSPKSGHDTVSWYQQALGQGPQFIFQYYEEEERQRGNFPDRFSGHQFPNYSSELNVNALLLGDSALYLCASSFVRGSDTQYFGPGTRLTVL.

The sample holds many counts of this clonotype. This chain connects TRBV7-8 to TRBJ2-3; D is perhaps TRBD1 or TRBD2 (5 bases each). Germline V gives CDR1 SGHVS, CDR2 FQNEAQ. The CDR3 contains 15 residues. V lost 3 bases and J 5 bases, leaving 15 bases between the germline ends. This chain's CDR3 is CASSFTSGPGDTQYF. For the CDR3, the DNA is TGTGCCAGCAGCTTTACATCGGGGCCCGGAGATACGCAGTATTTT. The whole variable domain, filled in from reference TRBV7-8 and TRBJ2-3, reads GAGVSQSPRYKVAKRGQDVALRCDPISGHVSLFWYQQALGQGPEFLTYFQNEAQLDKSGLPSDRFFAERPEGSVSTLKIQRTQQEDSAVYLCASSFTSGPGDTQYFGPGTRLTVL.

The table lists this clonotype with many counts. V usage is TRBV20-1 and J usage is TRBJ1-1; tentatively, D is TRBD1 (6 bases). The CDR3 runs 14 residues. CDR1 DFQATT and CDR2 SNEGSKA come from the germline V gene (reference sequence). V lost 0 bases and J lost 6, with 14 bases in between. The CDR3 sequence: CSARDSQGSAEAFF. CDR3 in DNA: TGCAGTGCTAGAGATAGCCAGGGGAGTGCTGAAGCTTTCTTT.

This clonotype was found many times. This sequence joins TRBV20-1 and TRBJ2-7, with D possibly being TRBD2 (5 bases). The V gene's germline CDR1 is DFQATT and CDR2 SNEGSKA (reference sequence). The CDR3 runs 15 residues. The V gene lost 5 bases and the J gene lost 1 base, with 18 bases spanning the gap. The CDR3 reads CSAPPRTGDSYEQYF. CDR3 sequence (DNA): TGCAGTGCTCCCCCCAGGACTGGCGATTCCTACGAGCAGTACTTC.

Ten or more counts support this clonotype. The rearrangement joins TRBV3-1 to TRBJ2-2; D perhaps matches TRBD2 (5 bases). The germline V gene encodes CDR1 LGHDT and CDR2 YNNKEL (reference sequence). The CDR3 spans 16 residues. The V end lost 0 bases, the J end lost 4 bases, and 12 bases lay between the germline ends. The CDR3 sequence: CASSQDSATTTGELFF. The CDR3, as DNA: TGTGCCAGCAGCCAAGATAGCGCGACTACCACCGGGGAGCTGTTTTTT.

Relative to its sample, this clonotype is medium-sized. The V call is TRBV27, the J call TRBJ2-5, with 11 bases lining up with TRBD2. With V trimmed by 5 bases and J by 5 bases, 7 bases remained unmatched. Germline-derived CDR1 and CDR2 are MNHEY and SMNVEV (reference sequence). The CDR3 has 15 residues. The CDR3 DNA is TGTGCCAGCAGTCCAAGACTAGCGGGAAGGGAGACCCAGTACTTC. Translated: CASSPRLAGRETQYF.

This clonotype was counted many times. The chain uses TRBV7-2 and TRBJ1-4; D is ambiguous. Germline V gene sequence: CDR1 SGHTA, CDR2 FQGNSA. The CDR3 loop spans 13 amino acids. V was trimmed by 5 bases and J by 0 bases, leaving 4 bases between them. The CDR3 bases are TGTGCCAGCAGCAGATCAACTAATGAAAAACTGTTTTTT. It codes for CASSRSTNEKLFF.

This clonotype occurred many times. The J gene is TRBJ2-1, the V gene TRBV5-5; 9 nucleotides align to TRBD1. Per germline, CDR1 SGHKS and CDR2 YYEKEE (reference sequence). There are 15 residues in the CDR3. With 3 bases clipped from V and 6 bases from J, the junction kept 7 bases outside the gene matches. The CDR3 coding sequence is TGTGCCAGCAGCTGGACGGGACAGGGTTTCAATGAGCAGTTCTTC. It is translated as CASSWTGQGFNEQFF.